Below, 29 T cell receptor beta chains from the same sample are listed, as sequenced in a study of blood T cell repertoires in COVID-19. The table came from immunoSEQ multiplex PCR; TCRdb's copy has only in-frame clones and leaves some out. The table includes roughly 200,000 clones, roughly 78% detected once. The sequenced material came from peripheral blood. These receptors came from a woman older than 75 with active or convalescent COVID-19.

This clone occurred a few times. The rearrangement links TRBV28 to TRBJ2-7; 7 bases are a match to TRBD1. The V and J ends lost 2 bases and 4 bases, in that order; junction bases with no gene match: 8. In germline, CDR1 is MDHEN, CDR2 SYDVKM. This CDR3 is built from 15 residues. The CDR3 nucleotides are TGTGCCAGCAGTTTAAACGAGGGGGCGAGGTACGAGCAGTACTTC. Its translation is CASSLNEGARYEQYF.

V and J are TRBV19 and TRBJ1-2; D not resolved. Trimming took off 5 bases at V and 7 bases at J, with 20 bases between the two ends. The CDR3 extends over 15 amino acids. The V gene's germline CDR1 is LNHDA and CDR2 SQIVND (reference sequence). CDR3 sequence (DNA): TGTGCCAGTAGTTCTACCGGGCGGGCTTCCGGTGGCTACACCTTC. Protein product: CASSSTGRASGGYTF.

The sample holds many counts of this clone. This rearrangement joins TRBV10-3 to TRBJ2-2; D ambiguous. CDR3 size: 14 residues. Germline loops: CDR1 ENHRY, CDR2 SYGVKD. The V end lost 0 bases, the J end lost 5 bases, and 7 bases lay between the germline ends. For the CDR3, the DNA is TGTGCCATCAGTGAGTCCCAAGCTACCGGGGAGCTGTTTTTT. Protein: CAISESQATGELFF.

The table lists this clone with a few counts. The chain has TRBV6-5 and TRBJ2-3; 8 nucleotides agree with TRBD2. The CDR3 is 15 residues long. V was pared by 6 bases and J by 5 bases, with 10 bases of the junction left unmatched. Germline CDR1 is MNHEY and CDR2 is SVGAGI. CDR3 bases: TGTGCCAGCAGAACGCGGGGGGCCGCCGGAGATACGCAGTATTTT. Amino acids: CASRTRGAAGDTQYF.

The V and J genes are TRBV6-2 or TRBV6-3 and TRBJ2-7; D perhaps matches TRBD2 (5 bases). Trimming took 6 bases from V and 0 from J, leaving 9 bases between them. The CDR3 covers 13 residues. CDR1 and CDR2 (germline): MNHEY, SVGEGT. The CDR3 region is CASSRTGSYEQYF. CDR3 coding DNA: TGTGCCAGCAGCAGGACTGGCTCCTACGAGCAGTACTTC.

This clone was counted many times. V is TRBV28 and J is TRBJ1-3, with 8 bases aligning to TRBD1. From germline, CDR1 is MDHEN and CDR2 SYDVKM. The CDR3 covers 15 residues. The V and J ends lost 5 bases and 4 bases, in that order; junction bases with no gene match: 7. This CDR3 reads CASSTQRTGGNTIYF. The CDR3 region has the DNA TGTGCCAGCAGTACCCAACGGACAGGGGGAAACACCATATATTTT.

Turning to this clone: Other nucleotide sequences from this sample produce the same CDR3. The chain recombines TRBV4-2 with TRBJ2-5, with 8 bases fitting TRBD1. V lost 3 bases to trimming and J lost 3 bases; unmatched junction nucleotides: 3. The V gene's germline CDR1 is LGHNA and CDR2 YNFKEQ. The CDR3 spans 14 residues. The CDR3 loop reads CASSHRTGKETQYF. The CDR3 DNA follows: TGTGCCAGCAGCCATCGGACAGGGAAAGAGACCCAGTACTTC.

The gene calls are TRBV6-2 or TRBV6-3 and TRBJ2-1, with TRBD2 identical over 7 bases. The CDR3 is made up of 15 amino acids. Germline-derived CDR1 and CDR2 are MNHEY and SVGEGT. J was trimmed by 5 bases and V by 2 bases; bases with no gene match: 6. The CDR3 loop reads CASSYQAGVNNEQFF. CDR3 sequence (DNA): TGTGCCAGCAGTTACCAGGCGGGGGTTAACAATGAGCAGTTCTTC.

The gene calls are TRBV27 and TRBJ2-7, with 7 bases lining up with TRBD1. The germline V gene encodes CDR1 MNHEY and CDR2 SMNVEV (reference sequence). The CDR3 has 15 residues. Losses at the gene ends were 4 bases for V and 4 bases for J; bases not matched to a gene: 10. The CDR3 nucleotides read TGTGCCAGCAGTTACACAGGGGTAATCCCATACGAGCAGTACTTC. It codes for CASSYTGVIPYEQYF.

CDR3 amino acids: CASSGLEGPGELFF. The CDR3 DNA is TGTGCCAGCAGCGGACTGGAGGGGCCCGGGGAGCTGTTTTTT. The rearrangement links TRBV3-1 (or the pseudogene TRBV3-2) to TRBJ2-2; tentatively, D is TRBD2 (6 bases). The CDR3 consists of 14 residues. Trimming shortened V by 5 bases and J by 6 bases, and 13 bases separated the two germline ends. Germline V lookup: CDR1 LGHDT, CDR2 YNNKEL (reference sequence).

The chain employs TRBV5-1 and TRBJ2-3, with 12 nucleotides matching TRBD2. Germline CDR1 reads SGHRS; CDR2 reads YFSETQ. The CDR3 totals 17 residues. V gave up 4 bases and J gave up 2 bases; unmatched junction bases: 8. In DNA, the CDR3 is TGCGCCAGCAGCCCGACCCTAGCGGGGGGGTACACAGATACGCAGTATTTT. Translation gives CASSPTLAGGYTDTQYF.

The rearrangement links TRBV13 to TRBJ2-5, with D possibly TRBD2 on 7 matching bases. V lost 3 bases and J 5 bases, leaving 16 bases between the germline ends. The germline CDR1 and CDR2 sequences are PRHDT and FYEKMQ (reference sequence). This CDR3 is built from 15 residues. CDR3 region: CASSLGGGWGETQYF. The CDR3 DNA is TGTGCCAGCAGCTTGGGCGGGGGCTGGGGTGAGACCCAGTACTTC. Variable domain in full (rest from reference TRBV13 and TRBJ2-5): AAGVIQSPRHLIKEKRETATLKCYPIPRHDTVYWYQQGPGQDPQFLISFYEKMQSDKGSIPDRFSAQQFSDYHSELNMSSLELGDSALYFCASSLGGGWGETQYFGPGTRLLVL.

The count of this clone is one. This chain links TRBV27 with TRBJ2-2; tentatively, D is TRBD1 (5 bases). Trimming took 2 bases from V and 6 from J, leaving 10 bases between them. There are 14 residues in the CDR3. Germline-derived CDR1 and CDR2 are MNHEY and SMNVEV (reference sequence). CDR3 sequence (DNA): TGTGCCAGCAGTTTACGCAGACAGTCCGGGGAGCTGTTTTTT. Protein: CASSLRRQSGELFF.

The CDR3 coding sequence is TGTGCCAGCAGCTCCTCGACAGGGGGAGGTGAGCAGTACTTC. Translating it yields CASSSSTGGGEQYF. This rearrangement joins TRBV11-1 to TRBJ2-7; 9 positions agree with TRBD1. J gave up 7 bases and V 4 bases, and 8 bases lay outside the gene matches. This CDR3 has 14 residues. Germline V lookup: CDR1 SGHAT, CDR2 FQDESV (reference sequence).

The chain recombines TRBV19 with TRBJ2-3; 9 bases are shared with TRBD1. CDR3 length: 15 residues. The germline gives CDR1 LNHDA, CDR2 SQIVND (reference sequence). Trimming cost V 5 bases and J 1 base; bases outside gene matches: 4. This chain's CDR3 is CASSLRTGGTDTQYF. CDR3 coding DNA: TGTGCCAGTAGTCTCCGGACAGGGGGCACAGATACGCAGTATTTT.

This clone was counted between two and nine times. The genes are TRBV7-9 and TRBJ1-5; D unresolved. The CDR3 extends over 13 amino acids. Germline V gene sequence: CDR1 SEHNR, CDR2 FQNEAQ (reference sequence). Trimming took 8 bases from V and 0 from J, leaving 8 bases between them. The CDR3 is CASCRYSNQPQHF. The CDR3 DNA reads TGTGCCAGCTGCCGGTATAGCAATCAGCCCCAGCATTTT. Filled out from reference TRBV7-9 and TRBJ1-5, the complete variable domain reads DTGVSQNPRHKITKRGQNVTFRCDPISEHNRLYWYRQTLGQGPEFLTYFQNEAQLEKSRLLSDRFSAERPKGSFSTLEIQRTEQGDSAMYLCASCRYSNQPQHFGDGTRLSIL.

This sequence joins TRBV5-1 and TRBJ2-3; 8 bases are shared with TRBD2. Germline CDR1 is SGHRS and CDR2 is YFSETQ. The CDR3 totals 16 residues. V gave up 4 bases and J gave up 2 bases; unmatched junction bases: 9. The CDR3 loop is CASSHAAGGYTDTQYF. DNA of the CDR3: TGCGCCAGCAGCCATGCTGCGGGGGGATACACAGATACGCAGTATTTT.

The chain links TRBV5-1 to TRBJ1-4; D possibly corresponds to TRBD1 (5 bases). This CDR3 has 13 residues. Germline V CDR1 and CDR2: SGHRS, YFSETQ. V was cut by 4 bases and J by 8 bases, with 12 bases left in between. The CDR3, as DNA: TGCGCCAGCAGCCTCGGCGGGGGGGAAAAACTGTTTTTT. It codes for CASSLGGGEKLFF.

The table lists this clone with a few counts. This rearrangement joins TRBV5-1 to TRBJ1-4; D ambiguous. Germline assignment: CDR1 SGHRS and CDR2 YFSETQ. The CDR3 length is 14 residues. V was shortened by 6 bases and J by 0 bases, with 9 bases between the two germline ends. The CDR3 DNA reads as TGCGCCAGCAAAACAGAACCAACTAATGAAAAACTGTTTTTT. Translating it yields CASKTEPTNEKLFF. Full variable domain (outside the CDR3, taken from reference TRBV5-1 and TRBJ1-4): KAGVTQTPRYLIKTRGQQVTLSCSPISGHRSVSWYQQTPGQGLQFLFEYFSETQRNKGNFPGRFSGRQFSNSRSEMNVSTLELGDSALYLCASKTEPTNEKLFFGSGTQLSVL.

V usage is TRBV7-2 and J usage is TRBJ1-6; 7 nucleotides agree with TRBD1. The V gene's germline CDR1 is SGHTA and CDR2 FQGNSA. This CDR3 has 14 amino acids. Trimming removed 5 bases from V and 7 bases from J; junction bases left unmatched: 5. The CDR3 bases are TGTGCCAGCAGCCCGGGACAGTTGAATTCACCCCTCCACTTT. Translated: CASSPGQLNSPLHF.

The V gene is TRBV3-1 (or the pseudogene TRBV3-2), the J gene TRBJ2-7, with D possibly matching TRBD2 (7 bases). Germline V CDR1 and CDR2: LGHDT, YNNKEL (reference sequence). V lost 2 bases to trimming and J lost 6 bases, with 23 bases between them. The CDR3 covers 17 residues. The CDR3 DNA is TGTGCCAGCAGCCAATCCTTTGGGGGGGGCGGAGGCTCCGAGCAGTACTTC. Translated: CASSQSFGGGGGSEQYF.

The chain employs TRBV6-1 and TRBJ1-1; D uncertain. The length of the CDR3 is 14 residues. Germline CDR1 MNHNS, CDR2 SASEGT. Deletions cut 3 bases from V and 11 bases from J, with 19 bases between. The CDR3 spells CASSENGGVSYAFF. In DNA form, the CDR3 reads TGTGCCAGCAGTGAGAATGGAGGAGTTTCGTATGCTTTCTTT.

The J gene is TRBJ2-1, the V gene TRBV5-1, with 13 bases lining up with TRBD2. J gave up 6 bases and V 2 bases, and 8 bases lay outside the gene matches. Germline assignment: CDR1 SGHRS and CDR2 YFSETQ. This CDR3 is 17 amino acids long. The CDR3 loop is CASSLGLAGASGNEQFF. CDR3 nucleotides: TGCGCCAGCAGCTTAGGACTAGCGGGGGCATCGGGCAATGAGCAGTTCTTC.

V usage is TRBV4-3 and J usage is TRBJ1-1; D gene uncertain. The germline V gene encodes CDR1 LGHNA and CDR2 YSLEER. The CDR3 has 13 residues. V was shortened by 0 bases and J by 4 bases, with 6 bases between the two germline ends. The CDR3 loop reads CASSQERATEAFF. The CDR3 DNA is TGCGCCAGCAGCCAAGAGCGAGCCACTGAAGCTTTCTTT.

This clone was seen only a few times. V usage is TRBV21-1 and J usage is TRBJ2-5; TRBD1 was called by the table and not checked on the DNA. TRBV21-1 is termed a pseudogene. The CDR3 sequence is 13 residues long. The CDR3: CASKQAKIAAQYF. The DNA of the CDR3 is TGTGCCAGCAAACAGGCCAAGATCGCGGCCCAGTACTTC.

The table lists this clone with a few counts. The V call is TRBV2, the J call TRBJ1-1; D is unclear. Trimming cost V 2 bases and J 10 bases, with 14 bases left between them. The CDR3 length is 13 residues. Per the germline V gene, CDR1 is SNHLY and CDR2 is FYNNEI. For the CDR3, the DNA is TGTGCCAGCAGTGAACGCGGTGAGGGTGCAGCTTTCTTT. This translates into CASSERGEGAAFF.

This sequence joins TRBV5-6 and TRBJ2-7, with D tentatively TRBD2 (6 bases). The V end was cut by 5 bases, the J end by 5 bases, with 14 bases between. CDR1 is SGHDT and CDR2 is YYEEEE in the germline V gene. CDR3 size: 13 residues. This chain's CDR3 is CASRQGGANEQYF. The DNA of the CDR3 is TGTGCCAGCAGGCAGGGAGGAGCAAACGAGCAGTACTTC. Filled out from reference TRBV5-6 and TRBJ2-7, the complete variable domain reads DAGVTQSPTHLIKTRGQQVTLRCSPKSGHDTVSWYQQALGQGPQFIFQYYEEEERQRGNFPDRFSGHQFPNYSSELNVNALLLGDSALYLCASRQGGANEQYFGPGTRLTVT.

The chain recombines TRBV5-5 with TRBJ2-1; the match to TRBD1 covers 9 bases. In germline, CDR1 is SGHKS, CDR2 YYEKEE (reference sequence). Trimming took 2 bases from V and 5 from J; bases not matched to a gene: 2. This CDR3 has 14 amino acids. CDR3 nucleotides: TGTGCCAGCAGCTTAGGACAGGGGAACAATGAGCAGTTCTTC. It encodes CASSLGQGNNEQFF.

This chain links TRBV13 with TRBJ2-1; no reliable D call. The V end was cut by 0 bases, the J end by 0 bases, with 6 bases between. Germline V gives CDR1 PRHDT, CDR2 FYEKMQ (reference sequence). CDR3 size: 15 residues. CDR3 region: CASSLGRSSYNEQFF. The DNA of the CDR3 is TGTGCCAGCAGCTTAGGAAGGAGCTCCTACAATGAGCAGTTCTTC.